The following is a T cell receptor beta chain sequence with its context. This clonotype was recorded many times. Which antigen it targets is not known. No clone much larger than this one lies a single base away; base qualities are absent. Sequences DFQATT (CDR1) and SNEGSKA (CDR2) are obtained from the germline V gene (reference sequence). Trimming accounts for 6 bases at V and 6 bases at J, while the number of junction bases matched to no gene is 10. From its cysteine to its phenylalanine, the CDR3 spans 14 amino acids. Only the CDR3 part of the read is kept: 42 bases, read in frame from the first base. The data derive from a study of beta chain bispecific antibodies for T cell cancers (dated by TCRdb to about 2021). A note on the overall study: Healthy donor T cells were cocultured with T cell leukemia lines and bispecific antibodies, then TRBV sequencing of surviving cells measured the depletion of each TRBV family. Surface TRBV12 (TRBV12-3) was expressed on Jurkat cells, and surface TRBV5-5 was expressed on HPB-ALL cells. The paper as a whole reports these results and caveats: Cross-reactivity of the anti-TRBV5-5 antibody with TRBV5-6 was attributed to high sequence similarity between the two genes. Relative to anti-CD19, anti-TRBV12 exposure cut the share of total TRBV signal from TRBV12-3 by around 99%, while TRBV12-4 dropped by roughly 38%, which was not significant. Every sequenced sample contained a mix of leukemia cell line cells and normal T cells, and most targeted TRBV signal came from the leukemia cells rather than from the normal T cells. Relative to anti-CD19, exposure to anti-TRBV5-5 lowered TRBV5-5 signal by 98.3% and lowered signal from the closely related TRBV5-6 by 90% to 94%.

This sample's treatment or condition label indicates: alpha-CD19 control bispecific (anti-CD19 x anti-CD3). For two to three days, T cells were expanded from blood mononuclear cells using either the anti-CD3 antibody OKT3 or CD3/CD28 Dynabeads. Anti-CD19 bispecific antibody cocultures served as comparators for TRBV sequencing; in separate killing assays, anti-CD19 had no effect on Jurkat or HPB-ALL cells. The culture conditions for expanded T cells were RPMI 1640 plus 10% fetal bovine serum, recombinant human IL-2 (about 97 IU/ml) and IL-7 (around 4.7 ng/ml). Each coculture mixed 5 x 10^4 target cells and 5 x 10^4 normal T cells with bispecific antibody in 95 to 100 ul and was incubated at 37 degrees C for under 20 hours. Each bispecific antibody consisted of two single-chain variable fragments expressed in a single-chain diabody format with a His tag. Effector T cells were obtained from healthy human donors, and peripheral blood mononuclear cells were isolated from leukapheresis samples by Ficoll density gradient centrifugation.

Unique molecular identifier barcodes were built into the libraries and used for clonotype quantification. Qiagen AllPrep DNA/RNA Micro kits were used to isolate total RNA, and an Agilent TapeStation was used to check RNA quality. TCR beta libraries were constructed by 5' RACE, in which cDNA synthesis was followed by two PCR steps with TCR beta constant-region gene-specific primers. An Illumina MiSeq platform was used to sequence the TCR beta libraries. The authors processed their data as follows. MIGEC, MiXCR and VDJtools were used for read processing. The frequency of each clonotype was calculated as the fraction of all unique molecular identifiers in the sample that belonged to that clonotype. Nonfunctional TRBV genes classified in IMGT as pseudogenes or open reading frames, for example TRBV1, TRBV12-1 and TRBV21, were left out. TCRdb reprocessing: public reads trimmed at Q25 with fastp, clones called with MiXCR, in-frame beta chains kept. Each entry merges the rows of one CDR3 protein and shows their most common DNA and genes. The V and J calls and clone size come from TCRdb's table, not from the authors' own analysis. For this sample the table gives about 9,000 distinct CDR3 sequences, of which around 2.2% were detected only once. The ten most abundant clones make up over 60% of the sample.

The sequencing used T cells from a healthy donor cultured with Jurkat leukemia cells, collected from a culture containing an anti-CD19 bispecific antibody. This clonotype was sampled from a human donor in good health. Some clones in this sample may be carry-over from other donors' samples. This sequence uses TRBV20-1 and TRBJ1-4, with TRBD1 identical over 7 junction bases. DNA sequence: TGCAGTGCGACCCGACAGGGAACGTATGAAAAACTGTTTTTT. This encodes CSATRQGTYEKLFF.